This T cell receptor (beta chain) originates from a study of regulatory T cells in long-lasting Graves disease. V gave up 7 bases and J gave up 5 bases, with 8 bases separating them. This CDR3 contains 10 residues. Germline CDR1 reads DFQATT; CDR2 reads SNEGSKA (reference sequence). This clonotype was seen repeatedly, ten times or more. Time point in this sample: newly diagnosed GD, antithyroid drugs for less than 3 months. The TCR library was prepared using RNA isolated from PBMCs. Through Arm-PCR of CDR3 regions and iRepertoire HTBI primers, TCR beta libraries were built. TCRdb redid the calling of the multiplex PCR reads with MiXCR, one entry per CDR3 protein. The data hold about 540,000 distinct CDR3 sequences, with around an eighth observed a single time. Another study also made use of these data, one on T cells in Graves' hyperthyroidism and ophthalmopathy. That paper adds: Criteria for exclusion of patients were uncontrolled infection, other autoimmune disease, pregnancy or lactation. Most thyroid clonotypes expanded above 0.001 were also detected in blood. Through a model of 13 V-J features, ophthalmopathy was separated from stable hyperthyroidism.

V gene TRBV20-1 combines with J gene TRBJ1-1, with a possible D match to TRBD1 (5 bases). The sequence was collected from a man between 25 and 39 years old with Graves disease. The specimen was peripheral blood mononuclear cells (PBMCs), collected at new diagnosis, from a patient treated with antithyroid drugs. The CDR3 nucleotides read TGCAGTGGGAGGGGTACTGAAGCTTTCTTT. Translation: CSGRGTEAFF.